Presented here are 24 T cell receptor beta chains from one specimen sequenced in a study of cytomegalovirus exposure and HLA in healthy donors. PCR involved 60 Vbeta and 13 Jbeta primers. Measured with immunoSEQ multiplex PCR; TCRdb has only the in-frame clones, and not every one. This table holds 130,000 to 150,000 clones. The sample taken for sequencing was PBMCs. The receptor source for this set is a male donor in good health and CMV-seronegative.

V usage is TRBV7-2 and J usage is TRBJ1-6, with TRBD1 matching over 9 bases. Germline CDR1 reads SGHTA; CDR2 reads FQGNSA. With 6 bases clipped from V and 8 bases from J, the junction kept 8 bases outside the gene matches. The CDR3 has 15 amino acids. CDR3 nucleotide sequence: TGTGCCAGCAGGGATACAGGGGGCGGATATTCACCCCTCCACTTT. It encodes CASRDTGGGYSPLHF.

A remark on this clone: Additional DNA sequences in this sample encode the identical CDR3. The chain uses TRBV18 and TRBJ2-5; the D is unclear. The ends were cut back, 3 bases at V and 0 bases at J, with 5 bases in the middle. CDR3 length equals 13 residues. Germline V CDR1 and CDR2: KGHSH, LQKENI. This CDR3 reads CASSPSYQETQYF. The CDR3 DNA reads as TGTGCCAGCTCACCCTCGTACCAAGAGACCCAGTACTTC.

V gene TRBV14 combines with J gene TRBJ2-7; D remains unclear. The CDR3 has 12 amino acids. CDR1 and CDR2 (germline): SGHDN, FVKESK. Trimming pared 5 bases from V and 2 bases from J, leaving 7 bases between. The CDR3 coding sequence is TGTGCCAGCAGCTACAGCACCTACGAGCAGTACTTC. As protein: CASSYSTYEQYF.

The chain has TRBV5-6 and TRBJ2-7; 11 positions match TRBD2. Germline-derived CDR1 and CDR2 are SGHDT and YYEEEE. The CDR3 extends over 15 amino acids. The V segment lost 3 bases and the J segment 3 bases; nucleotides outside the gene matches: 5. CDR3 in amino acids: CASSSGLAVNYEQYF. CDR3 sequence (DNA): TGTGCCAGCAGCTCGGGACTAGCGGTTAACTACGAGCAGTACTTC.

The rearrangement joins TRBV9 to TRBJ1-1, with a tentative D call TRBD1 (6 bases). Germline V gene sequence: CDR1 SGDLS, CDR2 YYNGEE. The CDR3 runs to 12 residues. Trimming took 3 bases from V and 4 from J, leaving 7 bases between them. CDR3 loop: CASSGTVTEAFF. The DNA for the CDR3 is TGTGCCAGCAGCGGGACAGTCACTGAAGCTTTCTTT.

The V and J genes are TRBV6-1 and TRBJ1-2, with TRBD1 identical over 7 bases. CDR3 length equals 14 residues. Germline V lookup: CDR1 MNHNS, CDR2 SASEGT. V gave up 7 bases and J gave up 7 bases; unmatched junction bases: 12. CDR3 sequence reads: CASNPQTGSGGYTF. CDR3 bases: TGTGCCAGCAATCCCCAGACAGGGTCCGGTGGCTACACCTTC.

For this clone: This sample also contains other DNA sequences that code for the same CDR3. The CDR3 region is CASSELGESNQPQHF. In nucleotides, the CDR3 is TGTGCCAGCAGTGAACTCGGGGAGAGCAATCAGCCCCAGCATTTT. The V call is TRBV2, the J call TRBJ1-5; D is ambiguous. Trimming removed 2 bases from V and 1 base from J, with 9 bases in between. The CDR3 sequence is 15 residues long. Germline-derived CDR1 and CDR2 are SNHLY and FYNNEI.

This sequence joins TRBV10-3 and TRBJ1-1; no clear D. This CDR3 contains 14 residues. The germline CDR1 and CDR2 sequences are ENHRY and SYGVKD. Trimming removed 0 bases at V and 1 base at J, with 6 bases between. DNA of the CDR3: TGTGCCATCAGTGAGTCATCAGAGAACACTGAAGCTTTCTTT. This gives the protein CAISESSENTEAFF.

Note on this clone: The junction does not match germline at one end; this may be a read error. This chain connects TRBV6-5 to TRBJ1-1; D perhaps matches TRBD1 (5 bases). The CDR3 length is 14 residues. CDR1 is MNHEY and CDR2 is SVGAGI in the germline V gene. This CDR3 reads CASSYSQVNTEDFF. The DNA for the CDR3 is TGTGCCAGCAGTTACTCACAGGTGAACACTGAAGATTTCTTT.

This chain links TRBV5-5 with TRBJ2-7, with 10 positions matching TRBD1. V gave up 4 bases and J gave up 3 bases; unmatched junction bases: 1. The CDR3 consists of 13 residues. The germline gives CDR1 SGHKS, CDR2 YYEKEE (reference sequence). CDR3 sequence: CASSGTGDYEQYF. In DNA form, the CDR3 reads TGTGCCAGCAGCGGGACAGGGGACTACGAGCAGTACTTC.

The chain couples TRBV9 to TRBJ1-2; tentatively, D is TRBD1 (5 bases). The CDR3 covers 13 residues. From germline, CDR1 is SGDLS and CDR2 YYNGEE. Trimming stripped 0 bases from V and 7 bases from J, with 10 bases between. CDR3 in amino acids: CASSVDDSGGYTF. In DNA form, the CDR3 reads TGTGCCAGCAGCGTAGATGACAGTGGTGGCTACACCTTC.

The chain recombines TRBV15 with TRBJ1-5; 9 bases map to TRBD1. The CDR3 totals 14 residues. With V trimmed by 1 base and J by 5 bases, 0 bases remained unmatched. Germline CDR1 LNHNV, CDR2 YYDKDF (reference sequence). CDR3 residues: CATSRGTGDQPQHF. CDR3 in DNA: TGTGCCACCAGCAGAGGGACAGGGGATCAGCCCCAGCATTTT.

This rearrangement joins TRBV5-1 to TRBJ2-2, with no clear D. The CDR3 consists of 13 residues. The germline V gene has CDR1 SGHRS and CDR2 YFSETQ. V gave up 0 bases and J gave up 7 bases, with 7 bases separating them. In nucleotides, the CDR3 is TGCGCCAGCAGCTTGGTAGGAGACGGGGAGCTGTTTTTT. Translated, it gives CASSLVGDGELFF.

The V and J genes are TRBV18 and TRBJ1-4, with D unresolved. Germline-derived CDR1 and CDR2 are KGHSH and LQKENI. The V end was cut by 2 bases, the J end by 0 bases, with 10 bases between. CDR3 length: 16 residues. In DNA form, the CDR3 reads TGTGCCAGCTCACCAAGAACCGTAGCAACTAATGAAAAACTGTTTTTT. The encoded protein is CASSPRTVATNEKLFF.

Here the CDR3 DNA reads TGTGCCAGCAGCATACAGGTGATTTACAATGAGCAGTTCTTC. Translated, it gives CASSIQVIYNEQFF. V is TRBV11-2 and J is TRBJ2-1; possibly TRBD1 for D (5 bases). V dropped 5 bases and J dropped 4 bases, with 12 bases sitting between them. This CDR3 has 14 amino acids. From germline, CDR1 is SGHAT and CDR2 FQNNGV.

The chain employs TRBV19 and TRBJ1-4; 8 bases map to TRBD1. Trimming removed 6 bases from V and 8 bases from J; junction bases left unmatched: 11. The CDR3 runs to 15 residues. Germline CDR1 and CDR2: LNHDA and SQIVND (reference sequence). The CDR3 region has the DNA TGTGCCAGTAGCGGGGGCCAGGGGGCTTGGGAAAAACTGTTTTTT. Amino acid sequence: CASSGGQGAWEKLFF.

J is TRBJ2-7 and V is TRBV29-1; the D gene is possibly TRBD1 (7 bases). V lost 7 bases and J 12 bases, leaving 19 bases between the germline ends. The CDR3 covers 11 residues. Germline lookup yields CDR1 SQVTM and CDR2 ANQGSEA. The CDR3 loop reads CSALEGQLGYF. Written as DNA, the CDR3 is TGCAGCGCCCTGGAGGGACAGCTGGGGTACTTC.

The chain recombines TRBV29-1 with TRBJ2-3; D unclear. CDR1 is SQVTM and CDR2 is ANQGSEA in the germline V gene. The V and J ends lost 6 bases and 1 base respectively, with 11 bases between them. The CDR3 is 13 amino acids. The CDR3 sequence: CSVLGAGTDTQYF. CDR3 sequence (DNA): TGCAGCGTCTTGGGCGCCGGCACAGATACGCAGTATTTT.

The V call is TRBV27, the J call TRBJ2-1, with D possibly TRBD1 on 6 matching bases. The CDR3 sequence is 18 residues long. V lost 6 bases to trimming and J lost 7 bases, with 28 bases between them. From germline, CDR1 is MNHEY and CDR2 SMNVEV (reference sequence). In DNA, the CDR3 is TGTGCCAGCAGCTCAATTGCGGGCCTTCCGGGACATAGAAATGAGCAGTTCTTC. Protein: CASSSIAGLPGHRNEQFF.

The chain recombines TRBV6-5 with TRBJ1-2; D is unclear. The CDR3 loop spans 15 amino acids. CDR1 MNHEY and CDR2 SVGAGI come from the germline V gene. Trimming stripped 6 bases from V and 8 bases from J, with 22 bases between. CDR3 loop: CASSLPGADSGGYTF. CDR3 nucleotide sequence: TGTGCCAGCAGCCTTCCGGGAGCCGATTCGGGAGGCTACACCTTC.

This chain uses TRBV5-1 with TRBJ2-5, with D possibly TRBD1 on 6 matching bases. From germline, CDR1 is SGHRS and CDR2 YFSETQ. This CDR3 is 16 amino acids long. Trimming shortened V by 4 bases and J by 4 bases, and 20 bases separated the two germline ends. The CDR3 protein is CASSGFDRPDRETQYF. In nucleotides, the CDR3 is TGCGCCAGCAGCGGTTTTGACAGGCCTGACAGAGAGACCCAGTACTTC.

The rearrangement links TRBV30 to TRBJ2-1; TRBD2 agrees at 9 bases. Losses at the gene ends were 3 bases for V and 10 bases for J; bases not matched to a gene: 7. CDR3 size: 13 residues. Germline CDR1 is GTSNPN and CDR2 is SVGIG (reference sequence). CDR3 bases: TGTGCCTGGAGGGGGACTAGCTGGCGGGAGCAGTTCTTC. This codes for CAWRGTSWREQFF.

This sequence joins TRBV11-2 and TRBJ2-7; 11 bases are a match to TRBD1. CDR1 and CDR2 from the germline V gene are SGHAT and FQNNGV. The CDR3 runs 15 residues. J lost 4 bases, V lost 5 bases, and 7 bases had no gene match. CDR3 residues: CASSRWRDRGYEQYF. DNA of the CDR3: TGTGCCAGCAGCCGATGGCGGGACAGGGGGTACGAGCAGTACTTC.

The chain has TRBV9 and TRBJ2-5; the D is unclear. Trimming pared 0 bases from V and 4 bases from J, leaving 4 bases between. The CDR3 is made up of 12 amino acids. Germline assignment: CDR1 SGDLS and CDR2 YYNGEE. CDR3 nucleotides: TGTGCCAGCAGCGTAGGCGGAGAGACCCAGTACTTC. This sequence encodes CASSVGGETQYF.